These T cell receptor beta chains were read from a single sample in a study of cytomegalovirus exposure and HLA in healthy donors. Here immunoSEQ multiplex PCR was the method, and the copy in TCRdb shows in-frame clones only, minus some. Among around 200,000 clones, 77% were seen once, and the ten largest hold more than 3.5%. Sequencing was done on a sample of PBMCs. These receptors all come from a woman aged 60-75 years in good health and CMV-seropositive. Both conserved end residues are part of each CDR3. The D gene is left open where the match is weak. Not every row has a clone size; where given, it reads once, few, many or a size class.

DNA: TGTGCCAGCTCACCACCGGCAAACTCTGGAAACACCATATATTTT
CDR3: CASSPPANSGNTIYF
D: .
J: TRBJ1-3
size: .
V: TRBV18

DNA: TGTGCCAGTAATCGTCAGGGAGCCAAAAACATTCAGTACTTC
CDR3: CASNRQGAKNIQYF
D: .
J: TRBJ2-4
size: .
V: TRBV19

DNA: TGCAGTGCTAGAGTAGTAATTGAAGCTTTCTTT
CDR3: CSARVVIEAFF
D: .
J: TRBJ1-1
size: few
V: TRBV20-1

DNA: TGTGCCAGCAGGTCGGGGAGGGTAAATAATTCACCCCTCCACTTT
CDR3: CASRSGRVNNSPLHF
D: .
J: TRBJ1-6
size: .
V: TRBV6-1

DNA: TGTGCCAGCAGTTTATGGATAGGGGGCGACACTGAAGCTTTCTTT
CDR3: CASSLWIGGDTEAFF
D: TRBD1
J: TRBJ1-1
size: few
V: TRBV28

DNA: TGCGCCAGCAGCCGACAGGGGTTTGGTCAGCCCCAGCATTTT
CDR3: CASSRQGFGQPQHF
D: TRBD1
J: TRBJ1-5
size: .
V: TRBV4-3

DNA: TGTGCCAGCAGTGTGGCTAGCGGCACAGATACGCAGTATTTT
CDR3: CASSVASGTDTQYF
D: .
J: TRBJ2-3
size: .
V: TRBV6-4

DNA: TGTGCCAGCAGTTACTCCGCGGGAGGGTCCTACGAGCAGTACTTC
CDR3: CASSYSAGGSYEQYF
D: TRBD2
J: TRBJ2-7
size: once
V: TRBV6-6

DNA: TGTGCCAGCAGCCAAGATGCACTAGCGGGTAATGAGCAGTTCTTC
CDR3: CASSQDALAGNEQFF
D: TRBD2
J: TRBJ2-1
size: .
V: TRBV4-2

DNA: TGCGCCAGCAGCTTGTTTAGCGGGAGTGCCGGGGAGCTGTTTTTT
CDR3: CASSLFSGSAGELFF
D: TRBD2
J: TRBJ2-2
size: .
V: TRBV5-1

DNA: TGTGCCTGGAGTACAGGGTACGAGCAGTACTTC
CDR3: CAWSTGYEQYF
D: .
J: TRBJ2-7
size: .
V: TRBV30

DNA: TGCAGCGTTGGACAGGGAGGTGAGCAGTTCTTC
CDR3: CSVGQGGEQFF
D: .
J: TRBJ2-1
size: .
V: TRBV29-1

DNA: TGTGCCAGCTCACCAAGTGTGGCCCTCCGGGAGTTCTTTTGGGAGCAGTACTTC
CDR3: CASSPSVALREFFWEQYF
D: .
J: TRBJ2-7
size: .
V: TRBV18

DNA: TGTGCCAGCAGTCCCCGCGGGACAGGCCTTAACTATGGCTACACCTTC
CDR3: CASSPRGTGLNYGYTF
D: TRBD1
J: TRBJ1-2
size: .
V: TRBV27

DNA: TGCGCCAGCAGCCCCAGACTTGCATCCTACGAGCAGTACTTC
CDR3: CASSPRLASYEQYF
D: .
J: TRBJ2-7
size: few
V: TRBV4-3

DNA: TGTGCCAGCAGCTCTAGGCCCCGGGACACTAATCAGCCCCAGCATTTT
CDR3: CASSSRPRDTNQPQHF
D: .
J: TRBJ1-5
size: .
V: TRBV6-6

DNA: TGTGCCAGCAAGGGACAGGGCGTCGTGAACACTGAAGCTTTCTTT
CDR3: CASKGQGVVNTEAFF
D: TRBD1
J: TRBJ1-1
size: few
V: TRBV27

DNA: TGTGCCATCAGCCCGACTAGTTTCCAAGAGACCCAGTACTTC
CDR3: CAISPTSFQETQYF
D: .
J: TRBJ2-5
size: .
V: TRBV10-3

DNA: TGTGCCAGCAGCGCGACAGGGAATGAGCAGTTCTTC
CDR3: CASSATGNEQFF
D: TRBD1
J: TRBJ2-1
size: .
V: TRBV7-2

DNA: TGTGCCATCAGCCCCGGGGAGGGACAGGGAATACCCTACGAGCAGTACTTC
CDR3: CAISPGEGQGIPYEQYF
D: TRBD1
J: TRBJ2-7
size: .
V: TRBV10-3

DNA: TGTGCCAGCAGTGGACTAGGGTACGAGCAGTACTTC
CDR3: CASSGLGYEQYF
D: TRBD2
J: TRBJ2-7
size: .
V: TRBV28

DNA: TGTGCCAGCAGCGCCCCGGGACAAACCAATTCACCCCTCCACTTT
CDR3: CASSAPGQTNSPLHF
D: .
J: TRBJ1-6
size: .
V: TRBV13

DNA: TGTGCCAGCAGCTTCGGGACAGGGAACAATCAGCCCCAGCATTTT
CDR3: CASSFGTGNNQPQHF
D: TRBD1
J: TRBJ1-5
size: .
V: TRBV7-8

DNA: TGTGCCAGCTCACCAGGCGGGGTTGACAATCAGCCCCAGCATTTT
CDR3: CASSPGGVDNQPQHF
D: .
J: TRBJ1-5
size: few
V: TRBV18

DNA: TGTGCCAGCAGTCGGGACATGGTAGGTGAGCAGTACTTC
CDR3: CASSRDMVGEQYF
D: .
J: TRBJ2-7
size: .
V: TRBV6-5

DNA: TGTGCCAGCAGTTTCATGAGGGCGCAGCTATATGGCTACACCTTC
CDR3: CASSFMRAQLYGYTF
D: .
J: TRBJ1-2
size: .
V: TRBV28

DNA: TGTGCCATCCGGACAGGCGGAAACACCATATATTTT
CDR3: CAIRTGGNTIYF
D: TRBD1
J: TRBJ1-3
size: .
V: TRBV6-1

DNA: TGCGCCAGCAGCCCGGGACAGGGGACCGGCTACGAGCAGTACTTC
CDR3: CASSPGQGTGYEQYF
D: TRBD1
J: TRBJ2-7
size: .
V: TRBV5-1

DNA: TGTGCCTGGACTAGCGGGGGGGGAGATACGCAGTATTTT
CDR3: CAWTSGGGDTQYF
D: TRBD2
J: TRBJ2-3
size: .
V: TRBV30

DNA: TGTGCCAGCAGCATACCGACTCGCCTCTACAATGAGCAGTTCTTC
CDR3: CASSIPTRLYNEQFF
D: .
J: TRBJ2-1
size: .
V: TRBV28

DNA: TGTGCCAGCAGTTATCAGGGCGGAAATGGCTACACCTTC
CDR3: CASSYQGGNGYTF
D: .
J: TRBJ1-2
size: few
V: TRBV6-5

DNA: TGTGCCACCAGCAGAGGGGTGACTAGCGGGGGTCCAGAGACCCAGTACTTC
CDR3: CATSRGVTSGGPETQYF
D: TRBD2
J: TRBJ2-5
size: .
V: TRBV15